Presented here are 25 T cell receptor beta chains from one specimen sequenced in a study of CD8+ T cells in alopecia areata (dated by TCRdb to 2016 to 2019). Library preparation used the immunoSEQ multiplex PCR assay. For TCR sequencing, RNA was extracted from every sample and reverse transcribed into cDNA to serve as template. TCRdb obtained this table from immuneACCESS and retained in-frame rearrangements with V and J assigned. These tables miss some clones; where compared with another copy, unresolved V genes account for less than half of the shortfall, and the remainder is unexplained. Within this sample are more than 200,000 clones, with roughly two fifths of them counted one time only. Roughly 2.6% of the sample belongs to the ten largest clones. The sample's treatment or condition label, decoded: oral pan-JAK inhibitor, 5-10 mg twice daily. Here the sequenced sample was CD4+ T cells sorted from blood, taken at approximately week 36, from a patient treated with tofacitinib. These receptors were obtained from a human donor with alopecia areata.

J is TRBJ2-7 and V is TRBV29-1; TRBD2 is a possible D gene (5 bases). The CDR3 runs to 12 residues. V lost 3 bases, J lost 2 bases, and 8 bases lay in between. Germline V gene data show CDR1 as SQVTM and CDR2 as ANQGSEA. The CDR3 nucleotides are TGCAGCGTTGATGTCGGGGCCTACGAGCAGTACTTC. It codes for CSVDVGAYEQYF.

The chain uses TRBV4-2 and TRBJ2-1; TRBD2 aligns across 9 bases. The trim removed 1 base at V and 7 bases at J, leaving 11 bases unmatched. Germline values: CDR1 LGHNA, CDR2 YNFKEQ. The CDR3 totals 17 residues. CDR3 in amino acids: CASSQGRGLARVNEQFF. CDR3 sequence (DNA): TGTGCCAGCAGCCAAGGGAGAGGACTAGCGAGAGTGAATGAGCAGTTCTTC.

CDR3 loop: CASSLGAAMNTEAFF. Written as DNA, the CDR3 is TGTGCCAGCAGCTTGGGGGCCGCCATGAACACTGAAGCTTTCTTT. The chain links TRBV7-9 to TRBJ1-1; D possibly corresponds to TRBD1 (6 bases). CDR3 length: 15 amino acids. Germline CDR1 is SEHNR and CDR2 is FQNEAQ (reference sequence). Trimming left V 3 bases short and J 0 bases short, with 11 bases between.

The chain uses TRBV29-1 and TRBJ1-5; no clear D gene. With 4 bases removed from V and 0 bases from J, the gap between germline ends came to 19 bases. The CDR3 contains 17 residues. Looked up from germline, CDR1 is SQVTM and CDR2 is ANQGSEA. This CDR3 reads CSVASRVGADSNQPQHF. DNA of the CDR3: TGCAGCGTTGCCTCCCGGGTTGGAGCAGATAGCAATCAGCCCCAGCATTTT.

Here the CDR3 DNA reads TGCAGCGTCCAATTCGGGACTAGCGGGAGGACAGATACGCAGTATTTT. Translating gives CSVQFGTSGRTDTQYF. The chain links TRBV29-1 to TRBJ2-3; the match to TRBD2 covers 15 bases. The germline gives CDR1 SQVTM, CDR2 ANQGSEA. Losses at the gene ends were 6 bases for V and 3 bases for J; bases not matched to a gene: 7. The CDR3 loop spans 16 amino acids.

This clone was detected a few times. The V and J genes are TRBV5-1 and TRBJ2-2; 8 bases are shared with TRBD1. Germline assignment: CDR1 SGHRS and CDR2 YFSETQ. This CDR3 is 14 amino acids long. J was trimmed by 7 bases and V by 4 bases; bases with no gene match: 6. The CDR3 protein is CASSPDRVNGELFF. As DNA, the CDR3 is TGCGCCAGCAGCCCGGACAGGGTGAACGGGGAGCTGTTTTTT.

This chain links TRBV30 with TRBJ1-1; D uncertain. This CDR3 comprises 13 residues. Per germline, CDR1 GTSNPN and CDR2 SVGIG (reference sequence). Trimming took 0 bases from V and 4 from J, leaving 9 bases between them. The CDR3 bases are TGTGCCTGGAGTGTAAAGGGCCCCACTGAAGCTTTCTTT. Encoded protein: CAWSVKGPTEAFF.

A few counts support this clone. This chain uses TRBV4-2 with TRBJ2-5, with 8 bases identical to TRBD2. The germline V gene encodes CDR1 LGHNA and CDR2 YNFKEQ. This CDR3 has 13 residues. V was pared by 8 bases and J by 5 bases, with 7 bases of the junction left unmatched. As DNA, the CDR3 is TGTGCCAGCCGGGGGGGTCCTGGGGAGACCCAGTACTTC. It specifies CASRGGPGETQYF.

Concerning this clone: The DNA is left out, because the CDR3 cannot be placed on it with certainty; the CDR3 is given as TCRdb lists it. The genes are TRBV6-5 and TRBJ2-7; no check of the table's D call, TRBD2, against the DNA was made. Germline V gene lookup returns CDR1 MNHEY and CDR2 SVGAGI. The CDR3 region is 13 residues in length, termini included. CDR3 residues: CASSSSTTGEQYF.

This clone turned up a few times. As DNA, the CDR3 is TGTGCCAGCAGTTCACGACCGACAGGGGAGGAGACCCAGTACTTC. It translates to CASSSRPTGEETQYF. The V and J genes are TRBV6-5 and TRBJ2-5; TRBD1 agrees at 8 bases. This CDR3 is built from 15 residues. Germline lookup yields CDR1 MNHEY and CDR2 SVGAGI. V lost 4 bases, J lost 5 bases, and 9 bases stayed unmatched.

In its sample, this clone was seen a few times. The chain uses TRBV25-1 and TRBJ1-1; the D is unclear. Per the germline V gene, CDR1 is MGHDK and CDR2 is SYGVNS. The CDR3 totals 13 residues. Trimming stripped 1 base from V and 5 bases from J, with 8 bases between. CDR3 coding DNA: TGTGCCAGCAGTGAATTAGGAACAACTGAAGCTTTCTTT. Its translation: CASSELGTTEAFF. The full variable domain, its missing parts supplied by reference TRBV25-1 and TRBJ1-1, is EADIYQTPRYLVIGTGKKITLECSQTMGHDKMYWYQQDPGMELHLIHYSYGVNSTEKGDLSSESTVSRIRTEHFPLTLESARPSHTSQYLCASSELGTTEAFFGQGTRLTVV.

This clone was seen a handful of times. CDR3 sequence (DNA): TGTGCCAGCAGAGCCCAAGGGCTAACTGGAAACACCATATATTTT. As protein: CASRAQGLTGNTIYF. The chain has TRBV25-1 and TRBJ1-3; D remains ambiguous. CDR1 and CDR2 from the germline V gene are MGHDK and SYGVNS. The CDR3 spans 15 residues. Trimming left V 6 bases short and J 2 bases short, with 14 bases between. The whole variable domain, remainder taken from reference TRBV25-1 and TRBJ1-3, is EADIYQTPRYLVIGTGKKITLECSQTMGHDKMYWYQQDPGMELHLIHYSYGVNSTEKGDLSSESTVSRIRTEHFPLTLESARPSHTSQYLCASRAQGLTGNTIYFGEGSWLTVV.

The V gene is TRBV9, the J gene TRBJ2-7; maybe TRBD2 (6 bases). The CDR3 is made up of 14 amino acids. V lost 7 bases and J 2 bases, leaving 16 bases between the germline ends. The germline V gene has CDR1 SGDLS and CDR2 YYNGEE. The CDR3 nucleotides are TGTGCCAGCTCCGTGGGCGGGGAGACCTACGAGCAGTACTTC. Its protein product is CASSVGGETYEQYF. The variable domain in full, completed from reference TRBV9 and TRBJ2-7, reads DSGVTQTPKHLITATGQRVTLRCSPRSGDLSVYWYQQSLDQGLQFLIQYYNGEERAKGNILERFSAQQFPDLHSELNLSSLELGDSALYFCASSVGGETYEQYFGPGTRLTVT.

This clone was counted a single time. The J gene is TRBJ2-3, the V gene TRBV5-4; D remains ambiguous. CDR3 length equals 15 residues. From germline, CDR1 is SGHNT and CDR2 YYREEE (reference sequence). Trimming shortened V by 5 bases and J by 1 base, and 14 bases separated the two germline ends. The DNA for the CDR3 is TGTGCCAGCAGTTCTAAAGCGAGAGGCACAGATACGCAGTATTTT. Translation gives CASSSKARGTDTQYF. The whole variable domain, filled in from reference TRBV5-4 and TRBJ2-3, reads ETGVTQSPTHLIKTRGQQVTLRCSSQSGHNTVSWYQQALGQGPQFIFQYYREEENGRGNFPPRFSGLQFPNYSSELNVNALELDDSALYLCASSSKARGTDTQYFGPGTRLTVL.

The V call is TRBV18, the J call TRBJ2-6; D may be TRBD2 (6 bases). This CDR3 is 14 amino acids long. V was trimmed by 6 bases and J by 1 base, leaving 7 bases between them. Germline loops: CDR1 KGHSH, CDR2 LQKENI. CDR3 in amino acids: CASSEGSGANVLTF. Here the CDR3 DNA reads TGTGCCAGCTCGGAGGGGTCTGGGGCCAACGTCCTGACTTTC.

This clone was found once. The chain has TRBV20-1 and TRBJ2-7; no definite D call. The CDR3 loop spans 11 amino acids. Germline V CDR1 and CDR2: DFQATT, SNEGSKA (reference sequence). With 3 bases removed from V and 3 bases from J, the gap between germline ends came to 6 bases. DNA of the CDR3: TGCAGTGCTAGGCAAGACTACGAGCAGTACTTC. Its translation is CSARQDYEQYF.

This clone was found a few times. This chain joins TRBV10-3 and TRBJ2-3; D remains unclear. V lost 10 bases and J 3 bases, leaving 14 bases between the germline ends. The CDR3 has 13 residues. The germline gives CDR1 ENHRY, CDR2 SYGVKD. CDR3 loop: CATHGHGTDTQYF. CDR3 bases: TGTGCCACCCACGGGCATGGGACAGATACGCAGTATTTT.

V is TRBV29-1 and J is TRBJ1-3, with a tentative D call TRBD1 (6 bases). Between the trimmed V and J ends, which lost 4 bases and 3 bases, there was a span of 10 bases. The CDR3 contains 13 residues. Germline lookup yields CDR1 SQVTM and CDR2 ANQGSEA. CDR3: CSVGDTFGNTIYF. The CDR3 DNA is TGCAGCGTTGGGGACACCTTTGGAAACACCATATATTTT.

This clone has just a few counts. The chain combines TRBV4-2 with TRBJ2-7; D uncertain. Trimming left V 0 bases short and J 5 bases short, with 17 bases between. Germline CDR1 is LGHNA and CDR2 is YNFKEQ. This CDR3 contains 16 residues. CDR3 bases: TGTGCCAGCAGCCAAGAATCGGCGCTAGAGTTGCACGAGCAGTACTTC. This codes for CASSQESALELHEQYF.

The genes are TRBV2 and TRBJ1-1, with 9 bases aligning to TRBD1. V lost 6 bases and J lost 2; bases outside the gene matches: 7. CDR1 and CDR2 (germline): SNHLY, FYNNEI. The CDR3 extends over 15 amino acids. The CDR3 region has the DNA TGTGCCAGCAGGAAAAGGACAGGGGATAACACTGAAGCTTTCTTT. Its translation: CASRKRTGDNTEAFF.

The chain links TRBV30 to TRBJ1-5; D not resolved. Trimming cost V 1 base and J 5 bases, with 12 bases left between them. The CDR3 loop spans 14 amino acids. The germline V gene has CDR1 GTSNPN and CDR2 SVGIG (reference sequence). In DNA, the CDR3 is TGTGCCTGGAGTGGCCTAAACGTCTATCAGCCCCAGCATTTT. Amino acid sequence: CAWSGLNVYQPQHF.

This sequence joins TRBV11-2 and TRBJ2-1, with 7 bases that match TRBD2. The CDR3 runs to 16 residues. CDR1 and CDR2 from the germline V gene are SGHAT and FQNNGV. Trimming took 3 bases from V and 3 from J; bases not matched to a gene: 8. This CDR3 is CASSFTPSGNYNEQFF. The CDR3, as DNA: TGTGCCAGCAGCTTCACCCCGAGCGGGAACTACAATGAGCAGTTCTTC.

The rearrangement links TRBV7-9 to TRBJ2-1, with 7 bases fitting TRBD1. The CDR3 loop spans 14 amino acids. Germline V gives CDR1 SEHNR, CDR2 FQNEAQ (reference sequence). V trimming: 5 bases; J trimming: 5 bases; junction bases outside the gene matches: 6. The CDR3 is CASSPTGAHNEQFF. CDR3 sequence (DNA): TGTGCCAGCAGCCCAACAGGGGCCCACAATGAGCAGTTCTTC.

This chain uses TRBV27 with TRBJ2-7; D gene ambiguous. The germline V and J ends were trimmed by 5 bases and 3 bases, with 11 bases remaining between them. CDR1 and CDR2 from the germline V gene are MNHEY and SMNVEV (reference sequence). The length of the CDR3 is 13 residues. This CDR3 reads CASSRQRDYEQYF. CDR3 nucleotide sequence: TGTGCCAGCAGTCGTCAGCGAGACTACGAGCAGTACTTC.

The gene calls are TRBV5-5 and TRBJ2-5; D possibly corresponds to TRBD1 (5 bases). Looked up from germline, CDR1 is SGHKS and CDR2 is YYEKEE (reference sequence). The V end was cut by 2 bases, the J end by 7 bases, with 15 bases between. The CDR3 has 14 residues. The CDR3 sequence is CASSFVDSSGTQYF. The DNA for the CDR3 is TGTGCCAGCAGCTTTGTAGACAGTTCGGGGACCCAGTACTTC.